This entry concerns a single TCR beta chain. The source of the sample is a study of blood T cell repertoires in COVID-19. Study-level background: From T cells, B-cell-depleted T cells, or PBMCs came the material, which was cDNA or gDNA.

V was clipped by 2 bases and J by 9 bases; unmatched bases: 8. CDR1 and CDR2 (germline): MNHEY, SVGEGT. The CDR3 runs 15 residues. Under the authors' procedure: Using reference gene primer amplification, nucleated cell counts were estimated. Clones were sequenced by immunoSEQ multiplex PCR, and TCRdb holds only the in-frame ones, with some missing. V and J calls and clone size are those listed in that table; D and trimming were worked out from the DNA. Of around 89,000 clones in the sample, about nine tenths were seen once. The source of this sequence is a man aged 60-69 years with acute or convalescent COVID-19. The genes are TRBV6-2 or TRBV6-3 and TRBJ2-1, with 9 bases fitting TRBD2. The material sequenced was peripheral blood. The CDR3 bases are TGTGCCAGCAGTTACGGGAGACTAGCGGCTGGTGAGCAGTTCTTC. Translated: CASSYGRLAAGEQFF.